This T cell receptor (beta chain) was captured by sequencing in a study of blood T cells in healthy people across ages. Points from the study as a whole: Long-lived donors had more naive CD4+ cells and higher diversity than aged donors.

Primers used in a second PCR of about 7 to 12 cycles were a sample-barcoded 5' primer and a J-beta primer mix. TCRdb analysed the 5' RACE reads with MiXCR anew, one entry per CDR3 protein. The repertoire consists of about 1.4 million distinct CDR3 sequences, with around 55% occurring once and the leading ten covering 6.5% to 8.5%. This CDR3 is built from 14 residues. The ends were cut back, 8 bases at V and 5 bases at J, with 18 bases in the middle. Germline V gene sequence: CDR1 SNHLY, CDR2 FYNNEI. A remark on this clonotype: No antigen is known for it.

The chain combines TRBV2 with TRBJ1-2; D might be TRBD1 (6 bases). Sequencing was done on a sample of blood. The sequence derives from a man between 18 and 35 years old in good health. The CDR3 coding sequence is TGTGCCAGCTCGGAGGAGAGGACAGCGTATGGCTACACCTTC. Amino acid sequence: CASSEERTAYGYTF.